A selection of T cell receptor beta chains follows, all from one sample in a study of CD8+CD57+ T cells in acquired aplastic anemia. TCRdb re-called the reads through MiXCR, storing one row per CDR3 protein. The sample yields more than 45,000 distinct CDR3 sequences, about 78% seen once. The sequencing input was sorted CD4+, CD8+, or CD8+CD57+ T cells (not recorded which) from PBMCs. All receptors come from a human donor in good health, serving as a control. Each CDR3 is given with its conserved first and last residue. Fields, in order: V gene, D gene, J gene, clone size, CDR3 DNA, CDR3 protein. A D gene is named only where the DNA matches it firmly. Clone sizes are given selectively: once, few, many, or a class where the clone is expanded.

V: TRBV20-1
D: NA
J: TRBJ2-2
size: few
DNA: TGCAGTGCTAGAGATCTTGGGGGGAGGAGCACCGGGGAGCTGTTTTTT
CDR3: CSARDLGGRSTGELFF

V: TRBV2
D: NA
J: TRBJ1-1
size: NA
DNA: TGTGCCAGCAGTGAGAACAGGATCACTGAAGCTTTCTTT
CDR3: CASSENRITEAFF

V: TRBV18
D: NA
J: TRBJ1-1
size: many
DNA: TGTGCCAGCTCACCACGGGACCGAGTGAACACTGAAGCTTTCTTT
CDR3: CASSPRDRVNTEAFF

V: TRBV7-2
D: TRBD1
J: TRBJ1-5
size: NA
DNA: TGTGCCAGCAGCCCAGGGGGTAATAGCAATCAGCCCCAGCATTTT
CDR3: CASSPGGNSNQPQHF

V: TRBV7-9
D: TRBD1
J: TRBJ1-1
size: NA
DNA: TGTGCCAGCAGCGTACATGGGACAGTTGAAGCTTTCTTT
CDR3: CASSVHGTVEAFF

V: TRBV10-1
D: NA
J: TRBJ1-1
size: NA
DNA: TGCGCCAGCAGTGAGGCAGGGGAGGAAGCTTTCTTT
CDR3: CASSEAGEEAFF

V: TRBV2
D: NA
J: TRBJ2-7
size: NA
DNA: TGTGCCAGCGGCCTCGGGGAGCAGTACTTC
CDR3: CASGLGEQYF

V: TRBV25-1
D: NA
J: TRBJ2-1
size: NA
DNA: TGTGCCAGCAGTGAGGGGCCCGGGAACCTCGCATTC
CDR3: CASSEGPGNLAF

V: TRBV2
D: TRBD1
J: TRBJ1-5
size: NA
DNA: TGTGCCAGCAGAGATGACAGAGGGGGCGCGGGGCAGCCCCAGCATTTT
CDR3: CASRDDRGGAGQPQHF

V: TRBV19
D: NA
J: TRBJ1-1
size: few
DNA: TGTGCCAGTAGTATAGTAGTGGGCATGAACACTGAAGCTTTCTTT
CDR3: CASSIVVGMNTEAFF

V: TRBV2
D: NA
J: TRBJ1-6
size: NA
DNA: TGTGCCAGCAGTGACAGGGGCCATTCACCCCTCCACTTT
CDR3: CASSDRGHSPLHF

V: TRBV25-1
D: NA
J: TRBJ1-1
size: NA
DNA: TGTGCCAGCAGTGTGCACGGTTCGGACACTGAAGCTTTCTTT
CDR3: CASSVHGSDTEAFF

V: TRBV2
D: NA
J: TRBJ1-4
size: few
DNA: TGTGCCAGCAGTCACCCGACAGGAGATGAAAAACTGTTTTTT
CDR3: CASSHPTGDEKLFF

V: TRBV19
D: NA
J: TRBJ1-5
size: NA
DNA: TGTGCCAGTAGTATTCGGACAGCTAACAATCAGCCCCAGCATTTT
CDR3: CASSIRTANNQPQHF

V: TRBV19
D: NA
J: TRBJ2-7
size: NA
DNA: TGTGCCTCGGGGTTCTCATCGCACGAGCAGTACTTC
CDR3: CASGFSSHEQYF

V: TRBV19
D: NA
J: TRBJ2-2
size: NA
DNA: TGTGCCAGTATCATGACTTACGCGAACACCGGGGAGCTGTTTTTT
CDR3: CASIMTYANTGELFF

V: TRBV24-1
D: TRBD1
J: TRBJ2-7
size: once
DNA: TGTGCCACCAGTGATTCGGGACAGAGACCCTACGAGCAGTACTTC
CDR3: CATSDSGQRPYEQYF

V: TRBV6-1
D: TRBD1
J: TRBJ1-1
size: NA
DNA: TGTGCCAGCAGAGGGTGGCAGGGGGCCACTGAAGCTTTCTTT
CDR3: CASRGWQGATEAFF

V: TRBV15
D: TRBD2
J: TRBJ2-3
size: NA
DNA: TGTGCCACCAGCAGCTTCAGCGGGAGTGATACGCAGTATTTT
CDR3: CATSSFSGSDTQYF